A selection of T cell receptor beta chains follows, all from one sample in a study of blood T cell repertoires in COVID-19. Generated by immunoSEQ multiplex PCR, the TCRdb table keeps only in-frame clones and is missing some. The table has under 400,000 clones, 87% seen once. Sequencing was done on a sample of PBMCs or T cells enriched from blood (not recorded which). The receptor set was obtained from a man aged 35-49 years in a cohort exposed to, infected with or recovered from COVID-19 (not recorded which). CDR3s include the opening cysteine and the closing phenylalanine or tryptophan. Fields, in order: J gene, V gene, clone size, D gene, CDR3 DNA, CDR3 protein. D genes are given only for firm matches. The size of a clone is reported for some rows only, either as once, few or many, or as a class for expanded clones.

>TRBJ2-3|TRBV5-4|-|-
TGTGCCAGCAGCCCCGGGAGAGGGCGGGCGGATACGCAGTATTTT
CASSPGRGRADTQYF
>TRBJ2-3|TRBV5-6|-|TRBD2
TGTGCCAGCAGCTCGTCACGACGCGGAGCGGGAGGTCCCACAGATACGCAGTATTTT
CASSSSRRGAGGPTDTQYF
>TRBJ2-1|TRBV5-6|-|TRBD1
TGTGCCAGCAGCTCGGGACAGGGGGTCGTTAATGAGCAGTTCTTC
CASSSGQGVVNEQFF
>TRBJ2-7|TRBV28|-|TRBD2
TGTGCCAGCAGTCCTAGCGGGTTCAGCTCCTACGAGCAGTACTTC
CASSPSGFSSYEQYF
>TRBJ2-6|TRBV7-9|-|TRBD1
TGTGCCAGCAGCAGGGGACAGGCTCGAGGGGCCAACGTCCTGACTTTC
CASSRGQARGANVLTF
>TRBJ1-4|TRBV19|-|-
TGTGCCAGTAGACCGGCGGAGAACAGGGTCCCTAATGAAAAACTGTTTTTT
CASRPAENRVPNEKLFF
>TRBJ2-7|TRBV15|-|TRBD2
TGTGCCACCAGCACGGGGACTAGCGGAACCTACGAGCAGTACTTC
CATSTGTSGTYEQYF
>TRBJ2-7|TRBV14|-|TRBD2
TGTGCCAGCAGCCAAGGAAACAGCGGGAGGAGGTACGAGCAGTACTTC
CASSQGNSGRRYEQYF
>TRBJ1-1|TRBV19|-|TRBD1
TGTGCCAGTAGTCGACAGGGCAGAATGAACACTGAAGCTTTCTTT
CASSRQGRMNTEAFF
>TRBJ2-7|TRBV28|-|TRBD2
TGTGCCAGCAGTTTGTATGCTAGCGGGGACTACGAGCAGTACTTC
CASSLYASGDYEQYF
>TRBJ2-1|TRBV20-1|once|-
TGCAGTGCTAGTCCAGGGGCGGGTGAGCAGTTCTTC
CSASPGAGEQFF
>TRBJ2-1|TRBV20-1|-|-
TGCAGTGCTAGGCGCGAAGAGCAGTTCTTC
CSARREEQFF
>TRBJ1-1|TRBV10-3|-|-
TGTGCCATCAGCTTCACAGGGAGCGCTGAAGCTTTCTTT
CAISFTGSAEAFF
>TRBJ2-3|TRBV11-2|-|-
TGTGCCAGCAGCCTCAGGGGAAGCACAGATACGCAGTATTTT
CASSLRGSTDTQYF
>TRBJ1-5|TRBV19|-|-
TGTGCCAGTAGTGGTGGACAAAACAATCAGCCCCAGCATTTT
CASSGGQNNQPQHF
>TRBJ1-2|TRBV6-6|once|TRBD1
TGTGCCAGCAATCCCCAGGGGGTTGGCTACACCTTC
CASNPQGVGYTF
>TRBJ1-2|TRBV5-4|-|TRBD1
TGTGCCAGCAGCATGACAGGGGTGGACTATGGCTACACCTTC
CASSMTGVDYGYTF
>TRBJ1-3|TRBV7-6|-|-
TGTGCCAGCAGCGTCGACGGCCGCGGGGGAAACACCATATATTTT
CASSVDGRGGNTIYF
>TRBJ2-1|TRBV5-5|-|TRBD2
TGTGCCAGCAGCTACCCCCTGAGGACTAGCGGATACAATGAGCAGTTCTTC
CASSYPLRTSGYNEQFF
>TRBJ1-1|TRBV5-1|-|TRBD1
TGCGCCAGCAGCTTGGGAACAGGGGGTACTGAAGCTTTCTTT
CASSLGTGGTEAFF
>TRBJ1-1|TRBV30|-|-
TGTGCCTGGAGCGCGATTTTGAGGTTAGGGAACACTGAAGCTTTCTTT
CAWSAILRLGNTEAFF
>TRBJ1-2|TRBV10-3|-|TRBD1
TGTGCCATACAGGGGGCGCAGACTGGCTACACCTTC
CAIQGAQTGYTF
>TRBJ2-7|TRBV6-5|-|TRBD1
TGTGCCAGCAGCCCGGGGACAGGGCGTTACGAGCAGTACTTC
CASSPGTGRYEQYF
>TRBJ2-5|TRBV5-4|-|TRBD2
TGTGCCAGCAGCTTGAACCCGGCTAGCGGGCAAGAGACCCAGTACTTC
CASSLNPASGQETQYF
>TRBJ1-1|TRBV25-1|once|-
TGTGCCAGCAGTGAATATGTAAACACTGAAGCTTTCTTT
CASSEYVNTEAFF
>TRBJ1-2|TRBV14|-|-
TGTGCCAGCAGCCCGGGACTGCGCTATGGCTACACCTTC
CASSPGLRYGYTF
>TRBJ1-6|TRBV3-1/TRBV3-2|-|TRBD1
TGTGCCAGCAGCTCCGGGACAGTCAATTCACCCCTCCACTTT
CASSSGTVNSPLHF
>TRBJ1-3|TRBV3-1/TRBV3-2|-|-
TGTGCCAGCAGCCAAGATAGCGGCTCTGGAAACACCATATATTTT
CASSQDSGSGNTIYF
>TRBJ2-1|TRBV3-1/TRBV3-2|once|TRBD2
TGTGCCAGCCAACCGGGACTAGCGGGACATTGGCAGTTCTTC
CASQPGLAGHWQFF
>TRBJ2-6|TRBV6-5|once|TRBD1
TGTCCAGGACAGGGCAATTCTGGGGCCAACGTCCTGACTTTC
CPGQGNSGANVLTF
>TRBJ2-1|TRBV5-4|few|TRBD2
TGTGCCAGCAGCCTGACTAGCGGGAAATACAATGAGCAGTTCTTC
CASSLTSGKYNEQFF
>TRBJ2-1|TRBV18|-|-
TGTGCCAGCTCACCGCAGGGGGGAGCTGAGCAGTTCTTC
CASSPQGGAEQFF
>TRBJ1-1|TRBV4-1|once|-
TGCGCCAGCAGCCCCGCCGGGACACACATGAACACTGAAGCTTTCTTT
CASSPAGTHMNTEAFF
>TRBJ1-1|TRBV6-5|-|TRBD1
TGTGCCAGCAGACCACTGACAGGGATGAACACTGAAGCTTTCTTT
CASRPLTGMNTEAFF
>TRBJ2-3|TRBV2|-|TRBD1
TGTGCCAGCAGCGGCAGGGGGTCGGATACGCAGTATTTT
CASSGRGSDTQYF
>TRBJ2-1|TRBV19|-|-
TGTGCCAGTAGTATATGGGGCAGGGGAAAGGATGAGCAGTTCTTC
CASSIWGRGKDEQFF
>TRBJ2-1|TRBV29-1|-|-
TGCAGCGTTAAGCGGGCTAGCTCCTACAATGAGCAGTTCTTC
CSVKRASSYNEQFF
>TRBJ2-3|TRBV7-2|-|-
TGTGCCAGCAGCCTGTACACAGATACGCAGTATTTT
CASSLYTDTQYF
>TRBJ2-1|TRBV10-3|-|TRBD2
TGTGCCATCAGTGTCCCTAGCGGCAATGAGCAGTTCTTC
CAISVPSGNEQFF
>TRBJ2-5|TRBV7-9|-|-
TGTGCCAGTCTAAACAGGGTAGGGGAGACCCAGTACTTC
CASLNRVGETQYF
>TRBJ1-5|TRBV28|-|-
TGTGCCAGCAGTTTCAGGAATCAGCCCCAGCATTTT
CASSFRNQPQHF
>TRBJ2-3|TRBV4-1|-|TRBD2
TGCGCCAGCAGCCAAGATAAATCTTCTAGCGGGAGGGAAAATACGCAGTATTTT
CASSQDKSSSGRENTQYF
>TRBJ2-5|TRBV19|-|TRBD2
TGTGCCAGTAGTATTGGTTCCAGCGGGAAAGAGACCCAGTACTTC
CASSIGSSGKETQYF
>TRBJ1-1|TRBV2|-|TRBD1
TGTGCCAGCAGTGAGGGACAGGCTTGGACTGAAGCTTTCTTT
CASSEGQAWTEAFF
>TRBJ2-7|TRBV10-3|-|-
TGTGCCATCAGTCCGGACAGTACCTACGAGCAGTACTTC
CAISPDSTYEQYF